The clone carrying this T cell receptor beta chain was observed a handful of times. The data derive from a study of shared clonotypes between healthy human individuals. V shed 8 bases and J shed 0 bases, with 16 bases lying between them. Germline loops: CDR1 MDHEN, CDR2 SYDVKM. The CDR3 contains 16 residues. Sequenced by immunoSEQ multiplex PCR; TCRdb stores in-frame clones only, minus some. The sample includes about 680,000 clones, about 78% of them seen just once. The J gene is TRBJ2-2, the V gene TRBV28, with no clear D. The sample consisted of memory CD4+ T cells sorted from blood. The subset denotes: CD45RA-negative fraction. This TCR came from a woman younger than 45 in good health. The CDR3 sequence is CASPGGGGSNTGELFF. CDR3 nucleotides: TGTGCCAGCCCCGGCGGCGGCGGCTCGAACACCGGGGAGCTGTTTTTT.